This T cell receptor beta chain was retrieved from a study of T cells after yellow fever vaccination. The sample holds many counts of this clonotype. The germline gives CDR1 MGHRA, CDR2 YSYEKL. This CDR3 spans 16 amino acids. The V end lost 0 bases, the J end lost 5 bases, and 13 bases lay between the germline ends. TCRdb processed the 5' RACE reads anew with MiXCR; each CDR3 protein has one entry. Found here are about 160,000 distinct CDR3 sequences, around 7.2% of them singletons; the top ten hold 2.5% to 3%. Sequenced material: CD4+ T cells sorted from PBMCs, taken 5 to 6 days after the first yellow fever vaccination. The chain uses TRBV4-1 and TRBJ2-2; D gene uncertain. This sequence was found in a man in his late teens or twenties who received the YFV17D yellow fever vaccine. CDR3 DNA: TGCGCCAGCAGCCAAGAGGGCCTAGTCGCAACCGGGGAGCTGTTTTTT. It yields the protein CASSQEGLVATGELFF.